These T cell receptor beta chains were read from a single sample in a study of a mutant IDH1 vaccine in newly diagnosed glioma. Assay used: immunoSEQ multiplex PCR; TCRdb lists only in-frame clones, some missing. The repertoire holds nearly 55,000 clones, with around four fifths as singletons. Antigens of these TCRs are unknown. Sequenced here: PBMCs, sampled from a glioma patient whose treatment included an IDH1 peptide vaccine. The receptor source for this set is a woman under 30 with glioma. The CDR3 runs from the conserved cysteine through the conserved F or W. The D gene is left open where the match is weak. Not every row has a clone size; where given, it reads once, few, many or a size class.

TRBD1 16 TRBJ2-1 NA TRBV5-1 TGCGCCAGCAGCTCCGTAAGGGGGCGAGGGAGAAATGAGCAGTTCTTC CASSSVRGRGRNEQFF
TRBD1 15 TRBJ1-4 NA TRBV19 TGTGCCAGTAGTCCCCAACAGGGGCTGAATGAAAAACTGTTTTTT CASSPQQGLNEKLFF
NA 13 TRBJ1-1 NA TRBV7-9 TGTGCCAGCAGCTCAGACAGGAACACTGAAGCTTTCTTT CASSSDRNTEAFF
TRBD1 14 TRBJ1-2 NA TRBV5-4 TGTGCCAGCAGCTCTGGGACAGCGCTCCGAGGCTACACCTTC CASSSGTALRGYTF
TRBD1 15 TRBJ2-2 NA TRBV19 TGTGCCAGTAGTGCCGGGACAGGGCCAGGGGGGGAGCTGTTTTTT CASSAGTGPGGELFF
NA 13 TRBJ1-2 once TRBV6-4 TGTGCCAGCAGTCAGGGGTTCGGCTATGGCTACACCTTC CASSQGFGYGYTF
TRBD1 14 TRBJ1-2 NA TRBV7-2 TGTGCCAGCAGCTTAATTCAGGGGGCTGGTGGCTACACCTTC CASSLIQGAGGYTF
NA 14 TRBJ2-3 NA TRBV5-4 TGTGCCAGCTTACTTGATAGCAGCACAGATACGCAGTATTTT CASLLDSSTDTQYF
TRBD1 15 TRBJ2-2 NA TRBV5-1 TGCGCCAGCAGCTTCACAGGGGCTGGCACCGGGGAGCTGTTTTTT CASSFTGAGTGELFF
NA 15 TRBJ2-1 NA TRBV7-9 TGTGCCAGCAGCCCGAGACAGGTTTCGGACAATGAGCAGTTCTTC CASSPRQVSDNEQFF
NA 14 TRBJ1-2 NA TRBV6-1 TGTGCCAGCATGAACGGGGAGGGCCGCTATGGCTACACCTTC CASMNGEGRYGYTF
TRBD2 16 TRBJ2-2 once TRBV6-4 TGTGCCAGCAGCCTGGGACTAGCGGGAATATCCGGGGAGCTGTTTTTT CASSLGLAGISGELFF
NA 15 TRBJ1-2 NA TRBV9 TGTGCCAGCAGCGTAGCGGGCACAGGGTCAAACGGCTACACCTTC CASSVAGTGSNGYTF
NA 12 TRBJ1-2 NA TRBV27 TGTGCCAGCAAGGGGATGAGCTATGGCTACACCTTC CASKGMSYGYTF
TRBD2 16 TRBJ2-7 once TRBV19 TGTGCCAGTAGTCCCTGGGGAGCGGGAGGCACCTACGAGCAGTACTTC CASSPWGAGGTYEQYF
TRBD1 15 TRBJ1-2 NA TRBV15 TGTGCCACCAGCAGCGGGACAGGGGGTGGCTATGGCTACACCTTC CATSSGTGGGYGYTF
TRBD1 17 TRBJ1-4 NA TRBV5-8 TGTGCCAGCAGCTTGGCCTGGAGGGGGCGATGGAATGAAAAACTGTTTTTT CASSLAWRGRWNEKLFF
NA 14 TRBJ1-1 few TRBV6-1 TGTGCCAGCAGTGAAGAGGGGGGAGGGACTGAAGCTTTCTTT CASSEEGGGTEAFF
NA 14 TRBJ2-3 NA TRBV6-4 TGTGCCAGCAGTGCGGGGGGCAGCACAGATACGCAGTATTTT CASSAGGSTDTQYF
TRBD2 15 TRBJ2-1 NA TRBV2 TGTGCCAGCAGTTCCAGCGGGGGGGTCATCAATGAGCAGTTCTTC CASSSSGGVINEQFF
NA 11 TRBJ1-1 NA TRBV6-5 TGTGCCAGCAGTTACGGCACTGAAGCTTTCTTT CASSYGTEAFF
NA 16 TRBJ1-3 NA TRBV10-1 TGCGCCAGCAGTGAGTCGGAGGGCCCCTCTGGAAACACCATATATTTT CASSESEGPSGNTIYF
TRBD2 14 TRBJ2-1 NA TRBV7-9 TGTGCCAGCAGCCTTAGCGGGAGGCCCCATGAGCAGTTCTTC CASSLSGRPHEQFF
NA 13 TRBJ2-7 NA TRBV28 TGTGCCAGCAGTTCCTCTTTGGGGGTCGGGCAGTACTTC CASSSSLGVGQYF
NA 14 TRBJ2-7 NA TRBV19 TGTGCCAGTAGTATAACAATCAGGGGTCGGGAGCAGTACTTC CASSITIRGREQYF
NA 15 TRBJ1-4 NA TRBV7-2 TGTGCCAGCAGCTTAGTTTCGGGAGCTAATGAAAAACTGTTTTTT CASSLVSGANEKLFF
TRBD1 15 TRBJ1-1 few TRBV29-1 TGCAGCGCTGTTCGTACAGGGGATAAGAACACTGAAGCTTTCTTT CSAVRTGDKNTEAFF
NA 15 TRBJ1-2 NA TRBV6-1 TGTGCCAGCAGCCCGGGGCGGGGCCGCAACTATGGCTACACCTTC CASSPGRGRNYGYTF
TRBD2 16 TRBJ2-7 NA TRBV19 TGTGCCAGTAGCCCTTGGACTAGCGCCGCGATGTCGGAGCAGTACTTC CASSPWTSAAMSEQYF
NA 13 TRBJ1-1 NA TRBV9 TGTGCCAGCAGCGAGGCAGGGATTTCAGGAGCTTTCTTT CASSEAGISGAFF
NA 16 TRBJ2-7 NA TRBV7-9 TGTGCCAGCAGCATGACCCTGACAGGATTTGCCTACGAGCAGTACTTC CASSMTLTGFAYEQYF
NA 14 TRBJ2-7 NA TRBV27 TGTGCCAGCAGTTTAACCAGCCCGTCCTACGAGCAGTACTTC CASSLTSPSYEQYF
TRBD1 14 TRBJ1-2 NA TRBV6-1 TGTGCCAGCAGTGGTGGGACAGGGGGTTATGGCTACACCTTC CASSGGTGGYGYTF
TRBD2 16 TRBJ2-7 NA TRBV4-3 TGCGCCAGCAGCCGGCAACTAGCGGGGTTCCTCTACGAGCAGTACTTC CASSRQLAGFLYEQYF
NA 15 TRBJ2-1 NA TRBV15 TGTGCCACCAGCAGAGACGGTAGGACTCGCAATGAGCAGTTCTTC CATSRDGRTRNEQFF
TRBD1 15 TRBJ2-1 NA TRBV2 TGTGCCAGCAGTGCTGGACAGGGGGGAGTCAATGAGCAGTTCTTC CASSAGQGGVNEQFF
NA 14 TRBJ2-2 NA TRBV11-2 TGTGCCAGCAGCTCCCGACTAGTTAGGGGGGAGCTGTTTTTT CASSSRLVRGELFF
NA 11 TRBJ1-1 NA TRBV13 TGTGCCAGCAGCGCTGGATTCGAAGCTTTCTTT CASSAGFEAFF
TRBD1 16 TRBJ1-1 NA TRBV5-4 TGTGCCAGCAGCTCCGGACAGGGAAGGGGACCCACTGAAGCTTTCTTT CASSSGQGRGPTEAFF
NA 12 TRBJ1-5 NA TRBV29-1 TGCAGCGTTGGTACAAATCGTCAGCCCCAGCATTTT CSVGTNRQPQHF
TRBD2 14 TRBJ2-7 NA TRBV13 TGTGCCAGCAGCTTCTCGGGACTAGGGTACGAGCAGTACTTC CASSFSGLGYEQYF
NA 15 TRBJ2-3 NA TRBV13 TGTGCCAGCAGCTTAGTAGGACAGAGCACAGATACGCAGTATTTT CASSLVGQSTDTQYF
TRBD2 16 TRBJ2-2 NA TRBV5-1 TGCGCCAGCAGCACTGGACTAGCGGGACCCACCGGGGAGCTGTTTTTT CASSTGLAGPTGELFF
NA 15 TRBJ2-7 NA TRBV4-1 TGCGCCAGCAGCCTAAGCTGGGGGGGCCCCTACGAGCAGTACTTC CASSLSWGGPYEQYF
NA 14 TRBJ1-5 NA TRBV9 TGTGCCAGCAACCCCGGGTTAGGCAATCAGCCCCAGCATTTT CASNPGLGNQPQHF
TRBD2 13 TRBJ2-3 NA TRBV9 TGTGCCAGCACTCAGCGGGAGACAGATACGCAGTATTTT CASTQRETDTQYF